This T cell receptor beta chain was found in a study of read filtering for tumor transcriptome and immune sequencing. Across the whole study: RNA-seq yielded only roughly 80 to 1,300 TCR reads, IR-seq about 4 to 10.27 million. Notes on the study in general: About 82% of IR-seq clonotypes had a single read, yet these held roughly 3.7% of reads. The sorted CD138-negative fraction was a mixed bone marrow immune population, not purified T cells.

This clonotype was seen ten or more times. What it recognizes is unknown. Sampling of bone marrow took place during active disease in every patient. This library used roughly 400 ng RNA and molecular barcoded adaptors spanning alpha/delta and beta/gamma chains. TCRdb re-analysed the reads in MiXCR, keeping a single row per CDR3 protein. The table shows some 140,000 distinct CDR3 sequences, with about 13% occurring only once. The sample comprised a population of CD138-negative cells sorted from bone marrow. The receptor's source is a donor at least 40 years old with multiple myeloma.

The CDR3 DNA sequence: TGTGCCACCAGTGCAACCCCCGGGCTGGGGACCTACGAGCAGTACTTC. Translating gives CATSATPGLGTYEQYF. This sequence joins TRBV24-1 and TRBJ2-7; no reliable D call. This CDR3 comprises 16 residues. Looked up from germline, CDR1 is KGHDR and CDR2 is SFDVKD. Trimming took off 5 bases at V and 2 bases at J, with 18 bases between the two ends.